This T cell receptor (beta chain) was observed in a study of T cell clonality in common variable immunodeficiency. This CDR3 region has 15 residues. Germline V gene sequence: CDR1 SGHAT, CDR2 FQNNGV. The ends were cut back, 7 bases at V and 5 bases at J, with 18 bases in the middle. Sequencing was performed with immunoSEQ multiplex PCR; in TCRdb, only in-frame clones are kept and a portion is missing. The data show 25,000 to 35,000 clones, with none appearing a single time. General study results and limits: Shared TCRbeta clones were fewer between CVID subjects than controls. Common variable immunodeficiency TCR beta sequences reportedly had fewer deletions and N-nucleotide insertions. TCRbeta clonality was increased in CVID versus healthy controls.

Turning to this clone: The antigen is not known. Read coverage stops 3 residues before the CDR3 terminus; the germline J gene supplies the remainder.

Sequenced sample: peripheral blood mononuclear cells. This sequence originates from a person between 18 and 75 years old in good health. The chain employs TRBV11-2 and TRBJ2-1; D unresolved. The sequenced CDR3 bases are TGTGCCAGCACCGACGCCGGGTACCAGAACAATGAG. Translation gives CASTDAGYQNNE. The entire CDR3 protein is CASTDAGYQNNEQFF.